This TCR beta chain emerged from a study of control samples from healthy donors and cancer patients. Sequenced by immunoSEQ multiplex PCR; TCRdb stores in-frame clones only, minus some. In total, the table holds approximately 190,000 clones. CDR1 is SNHLY and CDR2 is FYNNEI in the germline V gene. V lost 6 bases to trimming and J lost 9 bases; unmatched junction nucleotides: 14. The CDR3 spans 14 residues. V usage is TRBV2 and J usage is TRBJ2-7, with TRBD1 matching 7 bases. Sequenced input: blood. The TCR originated in a woman aged 25 to 39 in good health. The CDR3 region is CASRDRQGLIGQYF. The CDR3 DNA is TGTGCCAGCAGGGATCGACAGGGATTAATCGGGCAGTACTTC.